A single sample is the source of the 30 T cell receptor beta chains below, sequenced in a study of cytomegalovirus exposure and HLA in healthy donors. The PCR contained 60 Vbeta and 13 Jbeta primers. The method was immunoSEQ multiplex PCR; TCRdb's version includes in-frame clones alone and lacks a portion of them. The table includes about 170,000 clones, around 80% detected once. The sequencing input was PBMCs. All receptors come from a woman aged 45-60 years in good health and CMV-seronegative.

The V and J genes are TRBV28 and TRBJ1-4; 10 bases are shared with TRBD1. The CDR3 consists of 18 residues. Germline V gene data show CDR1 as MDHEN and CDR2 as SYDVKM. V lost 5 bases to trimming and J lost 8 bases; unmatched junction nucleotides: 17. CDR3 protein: CASSRPGTGVGFKEKLFF. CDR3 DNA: TGTGCCAGCAGTCGTCCCGGGACAGGGGTCGGGTTTAAGGAAAAACTGTTTTTT.

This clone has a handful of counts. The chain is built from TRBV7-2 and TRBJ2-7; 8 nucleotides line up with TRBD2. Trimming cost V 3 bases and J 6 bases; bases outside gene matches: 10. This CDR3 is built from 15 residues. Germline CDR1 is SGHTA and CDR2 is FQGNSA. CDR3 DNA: TGTGCCAGCAGCTTCCAAGGGACTAGGCCATCCGAGCAGTACTTC. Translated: CASSFQGTRPSEQYF.

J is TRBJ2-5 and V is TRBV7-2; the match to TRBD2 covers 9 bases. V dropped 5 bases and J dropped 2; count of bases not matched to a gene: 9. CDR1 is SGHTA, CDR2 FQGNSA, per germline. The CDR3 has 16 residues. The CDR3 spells CASSQSTSGVQETQYF. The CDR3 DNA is TGTGCCAGCAGCCAGTCGACTAGCGGCGTGCAAGAGACCCAGTACTTC.

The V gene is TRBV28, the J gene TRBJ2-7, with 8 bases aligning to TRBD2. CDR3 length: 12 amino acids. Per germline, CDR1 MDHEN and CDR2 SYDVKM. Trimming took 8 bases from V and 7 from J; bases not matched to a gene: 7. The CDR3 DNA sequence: TGTGCCAGCCTCGGGGGGGCGTGGGAGCAGTACTTC. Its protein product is CASLGGAWEQYF.

CDR3 loop: CAWSEVVSSSPLHF. CDR3 sequence (DNA): TGTGCCTGGAGCGAAGTCGTATCTAGTTCACCCCTCCACTTT. This chain connects TRBV30 to TRBJ1-6; D gene unclear. This CDR3 is 14 amino acids long. V lost 3 bases, J lost 9 bases, and 15 bases lay in between. Per the germline V gene, CDR1 is GTSNPN and CDR2 is SVGIG (reference sequence).

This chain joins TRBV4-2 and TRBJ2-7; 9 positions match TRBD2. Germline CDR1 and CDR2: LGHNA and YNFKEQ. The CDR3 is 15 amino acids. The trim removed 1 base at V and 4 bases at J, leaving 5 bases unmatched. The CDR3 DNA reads TGTGCCAGCAGCCAAGGACTAGCGGAGGGTTACGAGCAGTACTTC. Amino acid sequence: CASSQGLAEGYEQYF.

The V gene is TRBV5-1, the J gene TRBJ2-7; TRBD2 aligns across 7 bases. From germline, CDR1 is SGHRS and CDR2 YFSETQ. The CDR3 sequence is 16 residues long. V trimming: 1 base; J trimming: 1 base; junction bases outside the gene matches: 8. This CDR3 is CASSLSGTNPSYEQYF. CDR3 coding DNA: TGCGCCAGCAGCTTGTCCGGGACTAATCCATCCTACGAGCAGTACTTC.

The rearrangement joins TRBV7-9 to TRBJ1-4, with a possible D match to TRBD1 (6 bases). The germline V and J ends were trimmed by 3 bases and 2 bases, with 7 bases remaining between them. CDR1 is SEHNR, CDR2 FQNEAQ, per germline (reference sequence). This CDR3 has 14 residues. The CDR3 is CASSFQGTNEKLFF. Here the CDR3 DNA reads TGTGCCAGCAGCTTCCAGGGGACTAATGAAAAACTGTTTTTT.

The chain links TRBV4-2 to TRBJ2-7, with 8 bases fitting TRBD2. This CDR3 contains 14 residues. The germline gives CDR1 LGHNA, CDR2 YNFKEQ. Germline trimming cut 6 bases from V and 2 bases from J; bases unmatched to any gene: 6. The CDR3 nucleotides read TGTGCCAGCAGGACAACGGGGGGGCCCTACGAGCAGTACTTC. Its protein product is CASRTTGGPYEQYF.

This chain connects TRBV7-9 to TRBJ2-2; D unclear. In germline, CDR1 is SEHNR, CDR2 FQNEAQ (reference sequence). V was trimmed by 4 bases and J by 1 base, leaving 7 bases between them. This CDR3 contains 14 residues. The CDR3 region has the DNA TGTGCCAGCAGCTACAGAGTGAACACCGGGGAGCTGTTTTTT. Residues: CASSYRVNTGELFF. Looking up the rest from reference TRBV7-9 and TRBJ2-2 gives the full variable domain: DTGVSQNPRHKITKRGQNVTFRCDPISEHNRLYWYRQTLGQGPEFLTYFQNEAQLEKSRLLSDRFSAERPKGSFSTLEIQRTEQGDSAMYLCASSYRVNTGELFFGEGSRLTVL.

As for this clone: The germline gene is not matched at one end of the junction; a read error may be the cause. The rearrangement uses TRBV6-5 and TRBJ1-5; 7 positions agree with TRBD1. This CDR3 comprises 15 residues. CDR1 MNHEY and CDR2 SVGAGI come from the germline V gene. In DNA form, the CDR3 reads TGTGCCGGCAGGACGGACAGGCTTAGCAATCAGCCCCAGCATTTT. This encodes CAGRTDRLSNQPQHF.

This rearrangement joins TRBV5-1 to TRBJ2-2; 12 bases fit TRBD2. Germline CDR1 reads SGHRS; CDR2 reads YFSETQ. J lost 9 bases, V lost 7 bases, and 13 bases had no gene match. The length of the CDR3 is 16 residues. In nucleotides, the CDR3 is TGCGCCAGCGAATCAAGAACCGGGACTAGCGGGCGGGAGCTGTTTTTT. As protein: CASESRTGTSGRELFF.

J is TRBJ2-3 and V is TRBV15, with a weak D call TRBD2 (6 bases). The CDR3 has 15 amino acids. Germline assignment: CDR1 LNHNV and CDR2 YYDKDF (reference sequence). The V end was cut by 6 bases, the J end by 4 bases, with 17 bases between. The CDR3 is CATRMPGRRADTQYF. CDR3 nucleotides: TGTGCCACCAGAATGCCTGGGAGGAGGGCAGATACGCAGTATTTT.

The CDR3 DNA sequence: TGCGCCAGCAGTGACGGTCTGCAAAACATTCAGTACTTC. Translation: CASSDGLQNIQYF. This chain links TRBV10-1 with TRBJ2-4, with D unresolved. The CDR3 consists of 13 residues. Germline V CDR1 and CDR2: WNHNN, SYGVQD (reference sequence). V was pared by 3 bases and J by 5 bases, with 8 bases between.

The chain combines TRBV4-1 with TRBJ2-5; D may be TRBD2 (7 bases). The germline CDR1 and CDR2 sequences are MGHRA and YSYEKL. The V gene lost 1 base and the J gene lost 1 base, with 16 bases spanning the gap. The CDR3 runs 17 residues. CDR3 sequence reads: CASSQAAGGGAQETQYF. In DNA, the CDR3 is TGCGCCAGCAGCCAAGCGGCCGGAGGGGGGGCCCAAGAGACCCAGTACTTC.

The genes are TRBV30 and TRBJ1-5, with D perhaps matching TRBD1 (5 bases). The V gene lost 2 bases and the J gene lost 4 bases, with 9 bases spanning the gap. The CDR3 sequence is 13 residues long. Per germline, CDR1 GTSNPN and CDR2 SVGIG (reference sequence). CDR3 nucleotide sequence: TGTGCCTGGAGTCCGCAGGGTAATCAGCCCCAGCATTTT. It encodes CAWSPQGNQPQHF.

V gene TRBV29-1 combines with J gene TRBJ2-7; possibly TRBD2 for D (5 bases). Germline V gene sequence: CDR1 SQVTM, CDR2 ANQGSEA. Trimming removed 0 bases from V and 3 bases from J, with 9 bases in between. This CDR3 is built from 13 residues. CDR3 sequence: CSVEDYGNYEQYF. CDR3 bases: TGCAGCGTTGAAGATTACGGGAACTACGAGCAGTACTTC.

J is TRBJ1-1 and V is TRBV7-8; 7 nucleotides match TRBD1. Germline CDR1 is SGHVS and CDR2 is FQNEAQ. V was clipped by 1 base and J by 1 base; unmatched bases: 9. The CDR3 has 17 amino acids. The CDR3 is CASSLVLTGVGNTEAFF. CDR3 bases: TGTGCCAGCAGCTTAGTGCTTACAGGGGTAGGGAACACTGAAGCTTTCTTT.

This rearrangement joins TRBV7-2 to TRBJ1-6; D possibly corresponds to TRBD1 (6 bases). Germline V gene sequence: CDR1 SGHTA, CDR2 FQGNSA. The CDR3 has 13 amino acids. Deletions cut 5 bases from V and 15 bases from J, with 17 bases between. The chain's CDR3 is CASSPNRESILHF. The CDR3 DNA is TGTGCCAGCAGCCCTAACAGGGAAAGTATCCTCCACTTT.

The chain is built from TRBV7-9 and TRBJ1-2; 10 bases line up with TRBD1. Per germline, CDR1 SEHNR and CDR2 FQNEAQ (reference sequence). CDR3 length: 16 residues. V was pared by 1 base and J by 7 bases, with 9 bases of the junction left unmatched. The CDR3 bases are TGTGCCAGCAGCTTAGGACAGGGGGCCGAACTATTTGGCTACACCTTC. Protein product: CASSLGQGAELFGYTF.

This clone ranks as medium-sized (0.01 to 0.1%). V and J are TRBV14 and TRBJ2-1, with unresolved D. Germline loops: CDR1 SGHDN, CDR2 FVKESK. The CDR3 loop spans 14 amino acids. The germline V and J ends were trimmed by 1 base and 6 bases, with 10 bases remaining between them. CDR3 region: CASSQVLPPNEQFF. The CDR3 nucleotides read TGTGCCAGCAGCCAAGTTCTCCCTCCCAATGAGCAGTTCTTC. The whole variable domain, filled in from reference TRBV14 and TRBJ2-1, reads EAGVTQFPSHSVIEKGQTVTLRCDPISGHDNLYWYRRVMGKEIKFLLHFVKESKQDESGMPNNRFLAERTGGTYSTLKVQPAELEDSGVYFCASSQVLPPNEQFFGPGTRLTVL.

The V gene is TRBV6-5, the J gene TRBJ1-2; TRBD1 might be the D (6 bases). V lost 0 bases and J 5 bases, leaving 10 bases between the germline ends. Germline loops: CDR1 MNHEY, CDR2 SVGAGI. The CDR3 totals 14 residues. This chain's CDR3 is CASSYSQGSYGYTF. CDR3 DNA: TGTGCCAGCAGTTACTCACAGGGTAGTTATGGCTACACCTTC.

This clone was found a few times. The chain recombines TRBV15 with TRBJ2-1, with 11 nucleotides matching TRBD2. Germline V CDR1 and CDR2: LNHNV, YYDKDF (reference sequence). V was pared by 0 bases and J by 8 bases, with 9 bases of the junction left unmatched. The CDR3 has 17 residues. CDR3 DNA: TGTGCCACCAGCAGAGATGGGCTTAGCGGGGGGGTCCATGAGCAGTTCTTC. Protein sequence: CATSRDGLSGGVHEQFF.

CDR3 nucleotides: TGCGCCAGCACCCCCGGCCCGACAGGGCGAAATCAGCCCCAGCATTTT. Translated: CASTPGPTGRNQPQHF. The chain couples TRBV10-2 to TRBJ1-5; 7 nucleotides align to TRBD1. In germline, CDR1 is WSHSY, CDR2 SAAADI. J was trimmed by 4 bases and V by 7 bases; bases with no gene match: 13. The CDR3 runs to 16 residues.

The CDR3 is CANKNLGGTEAFF. DNA for the CDR3: TGTGCCAACAAGAATCTCGGCGGCACTGAAGCTTTCTTT. J is TRBJ1-1 and V is TRBV7-2; D is uncertain. V lost 10 bases to trimming and J lost 4 bases, with 16 bases between them. CDR1 is SGHTA and CDR2 is FQGNSA in the germline V gene. The CDR3 runs to 13 residues.

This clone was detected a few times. CDR3 DNA sequence: TGTGCCAGCAGTCCAAATGGGGGGACAGGGGGCGCGAGTCAGCCCCAGCATTTT. Translating it yields CASSPNGGTGGASQPQHF. The rearrangement links TRBV28 to TRBJ1-5; 12 bases map to TRBD1. The ends lost 5 bases at V and 6 bases at J; junction bases unmatched: 14. CDR3 length: 18 residues. CDR1 is MDHEN and CDR2 is SYDVKM in the germline V gene.

The CDR3 loop is CASSLTAATSGNGNYEQYF. As DNA, the CDR3 is TGTGCCAGCAGCTTAACGGCCGCGACTAGCGGGAACGGTAACTACGAGCAGTACTTC. The chain uses TRBV7-3 and TRBJ2-7; the match to TRBD2 covers 11 bases. CDR3 length: 19 amino acids. Germline CDR1 is SGHTA and CDR2 is FQGTGA. V shed 0 bases and J 3 bases; nucleotides not matched to a gene: 13.

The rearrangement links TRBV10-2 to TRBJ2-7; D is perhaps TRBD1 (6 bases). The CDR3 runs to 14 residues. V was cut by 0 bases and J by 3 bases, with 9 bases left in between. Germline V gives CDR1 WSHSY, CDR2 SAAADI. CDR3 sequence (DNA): TGCGCCAGCAGTGAGTCGTTACAGGGCTACGAGCAGTACTTC. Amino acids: CASSESLQGYEQYF.

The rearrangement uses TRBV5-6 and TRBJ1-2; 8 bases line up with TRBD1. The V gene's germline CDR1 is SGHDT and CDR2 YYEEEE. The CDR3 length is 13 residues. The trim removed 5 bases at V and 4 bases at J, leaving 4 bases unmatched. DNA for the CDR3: TGTGCCAGCAGTGAAGACAGGGGCTATGGCTACACCTTC. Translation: CASSEDRGYGYTF. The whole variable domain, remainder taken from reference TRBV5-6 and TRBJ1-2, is DAGVTQSPTHLIKTRGQQVTLRCSPKSGHDTVSWYQQALGQGPQFIFQYYEEEERQRGNFPDRFSGHQFPNYSSELNVNALLLGDSALYLCASSEDRGYGYTFGSGTRLTVV.

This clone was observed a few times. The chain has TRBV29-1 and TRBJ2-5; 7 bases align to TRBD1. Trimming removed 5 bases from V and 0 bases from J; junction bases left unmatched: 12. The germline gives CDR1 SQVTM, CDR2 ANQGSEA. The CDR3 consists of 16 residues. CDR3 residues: CSVPRDSKQYQETQYF. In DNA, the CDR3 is TGCAGCGTTCCCCGGGACAGCAAACAGTACCAAGAGACCCAGTACTTC.